These 3 T cell receptor beta chains were all obtained from the same sample, sequenced in a study of cytomegalovirus exposure and HLA in healthy donors. 13 Jbeta primers and 60 Vbeta primers were used for the PCR. Sequencing was performed with immunoSEQ multiplex PCR; in TCRdb, only in-frame clones are kept and a portion is missing. The table includes around 120,000 clones, 81% detected once. The sequenced material came from PBMCs. These receptors were taken from a man younger than 35 in good health and CMV-seronegative.

In regard to this clone: This sample also contains other DNA sequences that code for the same CDR3. The gene calls are TRBV7-9 and TRBJ1-2, with TRBD1 matching 10 bases. CDR3 length: 13 residues. CDR1 is SEHNR and CDR2 is FQNEAQ in the germline V gene (reference sequence). With V trimmed by 3 bases and J by 8 bases, 3 bases remained unmatched. CDR3 bases: TGTGCCAGCAGCTTGGGACAGGGGTCGGGCTACACCTTC. This codes for CASSLGQGSGYTF.

The chain carries TRBV7-2 and TRBJ2-3; D is possibly TRBD2 (5 bases). The V and J ends lost 3 bases and 4 bases respectively, with 11 bases between them. This CDR3 has 14 residues. The germline V gene has CDR1 SGHTA and CDR2 FQGNSA. The CDR3 DNA is TGTGCCAGCAGCTTCGCGTCGGGATCAGATACGCAGTATTTT. Its translation: CASSFASGSDTQYF.

V and J are TRBV14 and TRBJ1-5, with D tentatively TRBD1 (5 bases). The V end was cut by 2 bases, the J end by 4 bases, with 9 bases between. Germline values: CDR1 SGHDN, CDR2 FVKESK. The CDR3 has 14 residues. The CDR3 reads CASSQQGTNQPQHF. The CDR3 DNA is TGTGCCAGCAGCCAACAGGGAACTAATCAGCCCCAGCATTTT.